These 3 T cell receptor beta chains originate from one sample sequenced in a study of beta chain features in type 1 diabetes. Every bit of the isolated RNA underwent reverse transcription, so sequencing read expressed TCRB transcripts. The table came from immunoSEQ multiplex PCR; TCRdb's copy has only in-frame clones and leaves some out. Seen here are 150,000 or so clones, 9% to 10% observed once, and the top ten hold 2.3%. Sequencing input: central memory CD4+ T cells from blood. The origin of the receptors is a woman under 30 in good health.

The J gene is TRBJ2-7, the V gene TRBV5-4; TRBD1 matches at 8 bases. The CDR3 runs 15 residues. Trimming cost V 1 base and J 6 bases; bases outside gene matches: 9. CDR1 and CDR2 from the germline V gene are SGHNT and YYREEE (reference sequence). The CDR3 bases are TGTGCCAGCAGCTTGCAAGCCAGGGGGCTTACCGAGCAGTACTTC. Translating gives CASSLQARGLTEQYF.

The rearrangement links TRBV6-6 to TRBJ1-2; D call uncertain. Germline V lookup: CDR1 MNHNY, CDR2 SVGAGI (reference sequence). The V end was cut by 2 bases, the J end by 6 bases, with 10 bases between. The CDR3 spans 13 residues. The CDR3 DNA follows: TGTGCCAGCAGTTACGCCGGTATTGATGGCTACACCTTC. Amino acid sequence: CASSYAGIDGYTF.

This clone has only a few counts. The chain is built from TRBV18 and TRBJ2-3, with 7 bases lining up with TRBD2. The J segment lost 2 bases and the V segment lost 6 bases, leaving 8 bases of the junction unmatched. The length of the CDR3 is 15 residues. Germline V gene sequence: CDR1 KGHSH, CDR2 LQKENI. The CDR3 bases are TGTGCCAGCTCCGGTCGCGGGAGTTCCACAGATACGCAGTATTTT. It codes for CASSGRGSSTDTQYF.